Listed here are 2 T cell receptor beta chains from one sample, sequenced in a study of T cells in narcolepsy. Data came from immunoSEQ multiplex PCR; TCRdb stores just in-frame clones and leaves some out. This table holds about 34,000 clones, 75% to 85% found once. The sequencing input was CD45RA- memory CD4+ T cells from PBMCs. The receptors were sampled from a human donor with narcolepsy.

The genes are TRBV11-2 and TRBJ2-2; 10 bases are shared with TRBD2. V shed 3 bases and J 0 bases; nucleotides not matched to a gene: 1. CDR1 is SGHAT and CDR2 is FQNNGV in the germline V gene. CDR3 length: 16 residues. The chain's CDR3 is CASSFSGGPNTGELFF. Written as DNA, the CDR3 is TGTGCCAGCAGCTTTAGCGGGGGGCCGAACACCGGGGAGCTGTTTTTT.

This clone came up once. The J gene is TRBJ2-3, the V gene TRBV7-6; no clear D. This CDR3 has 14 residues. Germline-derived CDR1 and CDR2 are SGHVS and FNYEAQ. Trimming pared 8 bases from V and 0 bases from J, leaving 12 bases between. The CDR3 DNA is TGTGCCAGCCTTCCCGCCACAAGCACAGATACGCAGTATTTT. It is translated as CASLPATSTDTQYF. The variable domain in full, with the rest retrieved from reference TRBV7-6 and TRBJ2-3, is GAGVSQSPRYKVTKRGQDVALRCDPISGHVSLYWYRQALGQGPEFLTYFNYEAQQDKSGLPNDRFSAERPEGSISTLTIQRTEQRDSAMYRCASLPATSTDTQYFGPGTRLTVL.